The 22 T cell receptor beta chains below were found in one sample sequenced in a study of CD8 T cells in Susac syndrome. cDNA came from roughly 0.47 to 1 ug RNA primed by random hexamers. TCRdb re-analysed the immunoSEQ multiplex PCR reads in MiXCR, keeping a single row per CDR3 protein. The data contain around 200,000 distinct CDR3 sequences, 95% of them seen just once; the ten biggest clones take up about 0.1%. Sequences were obtained from CD4+ T cells from PBMCs. These TCRs come from a human donor in good health.

The rearrangement uses TRBV7-9 and TRBJ1-6; 8 bases map to TRBD1. The CDR3 is made up of 16 amino acids. Germline-derived CDR1 and CDR2 are SEHNR and FQNEAQ (reference sequence). V lost 6 bases, J lost 11 bases, and 15 bases stayed unmatched. The CDR3: CASSIQTGASMAPLHF. CDR3 nucleotide sequence: TGTGCCAGCAGTATCCAGACAGGGGCCTCCATGGCACCCCTCCACTTT.

The chain links TRBV5-1 to TRBJ1-5; D is unresolved. Trimming left V 3 bases short and J 9 bases short, with 22 bases between. Germline V gene sequence: CDR1 SGHRS, CDR2 YFSETQ. This CDR3 has 16 residues. CDR3 bases: TGCGCCAGCAGCTCGGGTCAGAAGGGTTCGCTCCGGCCCCAGCATTTT. This gives the protein CASSSGQKGSLRPQHF.

V and J are TRBV11-3 and TRBJ2-1, with a possible D match to TRBD2 (7 bases). V gave up 5 bases and J gave up 6 bases, with 14 bases separating them. This CDR3 has 14 residues. CDR1 SGHNT and CDR2 YENEEA come from the germline V gene. CDR3 in DNA: TGTGCCAGCAGCAAGGGGGGGGTCGGCAATGAGCAGTTCTTC. Its translation is CASSKGGVGNEQFF. The entire variable domain, with the rest obtained from reference TRBV11-3 and TRBJ2-1, is as follows: EAGVVQSPRYKIIEKKQPVAFWCNPISGHNTLYWYLQNLGQGPELLIRYENEEAVDDSQLPKDRFSAERLKGVDSTLKIQPAELGDSAVYLCASSKGGVGNEQFFGPGTRLTVL.

This rearrangement joins TRBV19 to TRBJ1-1, with D possibly being TRBD1 (6 bases). Germline values: CDR1 LNHDA, CDR2 SQIVND (reference sequence). V lost 3 bases to trimming and J lost 5 bases, with 13 bases between them. There are 14 residues in the CDR3. CDR3 sequence reads: CASSISGGRTEAFF. The DNA of the CDR3 is TGTGCCAGTAGTATTTCCGGGGGCCGGACTGAAGCTTTCTTT.

The chain combines TRBV12-3 or TRBV12-4 with TRBJ2-4; a possible D gene is TRBD2 (6 bases). Trimming removed 6 bases from V and 7 bases from J, with 13 bases in between. The CDR3 sequence is 13 residues long. The CDR3 reads CASRRSGSNIQYF. CDR3 sequence (DNA): TGTGCCAGCAGGAGATCCGGGAGCAACATTCAGTACTTC.

The chain has TRBV20-1 and TRBJ2-7; D possibly matches TRBD1 or TRBD2 (5 bases each). The CDR3 has 15 amino acids. In germline, CDR1 is DFQATT, CDR2 SNEGSKA (reference sequence). Trimming stripped 6 bases from V and 3 bases from J, with 21 bases between. CDR3 sequence reads: CSASQAGDLNYEQYV. CDR3 bases: TGCAGTGCCAGCCAAGCTGGGGACCTAAACTACGAGCAGTACGTC.

The V gene is TRBV5-1, the J gene TRBJ2-5; no definite D call. The germline V and J ends were trimmed by 0 bases and 0 bases, with 9 bases remaining between them. The CDR3 consists of 15 residues. The germline V gene has CDR1 SGHRS and CDR2 YFSETQ. As DNA, the CDR3 is TGCGCCAGCAGCTTGGCCAATGCAGACCAAGAGACCCAGTACTTC. It specifies CASSLANADQETQYF.

The chain couples TRBV3-1 to TRBJ2-3; no definite D call. V gave up 0 bases and J gave up 0 bases, with 7 bases separating them. Germline V gene data show CDR1 as LGHDT and CDR2 as YNNKEL (reference sequence). CDR3 length: 15 amino acids. DNA of the CDR3: TGTGCCAGCAGCCAAGATCCCGAGAGCACAGATACGCAGTATTTT. This codes for CASSQDPESTDTQYF.

The chain uses TRBV20-1 and TRBJ2-1; D might be TRBD1 (5 bases). Germline CDR1 reads DFQATT; CDR2 reads SNEGSKA (reference sequence). This CDR3 has 14 amino acids. The V gene lost 3 bases and the J gene lost 4 bases, with 13 bases spanning the gap. CDR3 sequence (DNA): TGCAGTGCTAGGAACAATAGGGGATACAATGAGCAGTTCTTC. It translates to CSARNNRGYNEQFF.

The table lists this clonotype with a count of one. The gene calls are TRBV28 and TRBJ2-1; 11 nucleotides align to TRBD2. V gave up 6 bases and J gave up 4 bases; unmatched junction bases: 14. CDR3 length: 18 residues. The germline CDR1 and CDR2 sequences are MDHEN and SYDVKM. Here the CDR3 reads CASRTTTSGRSHYNEQFF. The CDR3 coding sequence is TGTGCCAGCAGAACGACTACTAGCGGGAGAAGTCATTACAATGAGCAGTTCTTC.

The DNA for the CDR3 is TGTGCCAGCAGCTTGGGCGGACAGGGTAGTTATCAGCCCCAGCATTTT. It is translated as CASSLGGQGSYQPQHF. The rearrangement links TRBV5-6 to TRBJ1-5; 8 nucleotides match TRBD1. V was pared by 0 bases and J by 5 bases, with 7 bases of the junction left unmatched. CDR3 length equals 16 residues. The germline V gene encodes CDR1 SGHDT and CDR2 YYEEEE.

The chain joins TRBV28 to TRBJ2-7, with a possible D match to TRBD1 (6 bases). This CDR3 contains 14 residues. Germline V gene data show CDR1 as MDHEN and CDR2 as SYDVKM. V was pared by 6 bases and J by 5 bases, with 17 bases between. The CDR3 loop is CASRDGTQGHEQYV. DNA for the CDR3: TGTGCCAGCAGGGACGGGACACAGGGCCACGAGCAGTACGTC.

This clonotype appeared a single time. The V and J genes are TRBV20-1 and TRBJ2-1; D perhaps matches TRBD2 (7 bases). V lost 0 bases and J 10 bases, leaving 22 bases between the germline ends. Germline CDR1 reads DFQATT; CDR2 reads SNEGSKA (reference sequence). This CDR3 has 16 residues. CDR3 sequence reads: CSARDLKGGPNREQFF. The CDR3 DNA follows: TGCAGTGCTAGAGATCTAAAGGGGGGGCCCAACAGGGAGCAGTTCTTC.

The rearrangement links TRBV3-1 to TRBJ1-3; the D is unclear. CDR1 and CDR2 (germline): LGHDT, YNNKEL (reference sequence). CDR3 length: 12 residues. The ends were cut back, 11 bases at V and 0 bases at J, with 8 bases in the middle. In DNA, the CDR3 is TGTGCCGCGGGTATCTCTGGAAACACCATATATTTT. It yields the protein CAAGISGNTIYF.

The rearrangement uses TRBV29-1 and TRBJ1-2; 7 bases line up with TRBD1. Germline assignment: CDR1 SQVTM and CDR2 ANQGSEA. The CDR3 contains 11 residues. Trimming removed 4 bases from V and 8 bases from J; junction bases left unmatched: 4. CDR3 sequence reads: CSVGTGRGYTF. Written as DNA, the CDR3 is TGCAGCGTTGGGACAGGTCGAGGCTACACCTTC.

The chain carries TRBV30 and TRBJ1-3; D call uncertain. The CDR3 length is 13 residues. With 4 bases removed from V and 3 bases from J, the gap between germline ends came to 10 bases. The germline V gene has CDR1 GTSNPN and CDR2 SVGIG (reference sequence). The CDR3 DNA reads as TGTGCCTGGATCGCAACACTTGGAAACACCATATATTTT. This gives the protein CAWIATLGNTIYF.

The chain has TRBV7-2 and TRBJ2-2, with D uncertain. The CDR3 contains 13 residues. The V end was cut by 5 bases, the J end by 5 bases, with 9 bases between. Germline assignment: CDR1 SGHTA and CDR2 FQGNSA. CDR3 in DNA: TGTGCCAGCAGCCCCACGCGAACCGGGGAGCTGTTTTTT. Translated: CASSPTRTGELFF.

The CDR3 loop is CSAFTGTSGTLEETQYF. The DNA of the CDR3 is TGCAGTGCTTTTACCGGGACTAGCGGAACCCTAGAAGAGACCCAGTACTTC. The J gene is TRBJ2-5, the V gene TRBV20-1, with TRBD2 matching over 11 bases. This CDR3 has 17 residues. With V trimmed by 5 bases and J by 3 bases, 14 bases remained unmatched. Germline V lookup: CDR1 DFQATT, CDR2 SNEGSKA (reference sequence).

The chain is built from TRBV3-1 and TRBJ2-5, with D maybe TRBD1 (6 bases). The V gene lost 3 bases and the J gene lost 3 bases, with 11 bases spanning the gap. The CDR3 runs 14 residues. The germline CDR1 and CDR2 sequences are LGHDT and YNNKEL (reference sequence). CDR3 in amino acids: CASSQRDRKETQYF. Here the CDR3 DNA reads TGTGCCAGCAGCCAGCGAGACAGGAAAGAGACCCAGTACTTC.

The CDR3, as DNA: TGCAGCTCCCGTAAGGGACAGGGCGCAGATACGCAGTATTTT. Translated, it gives CSSRKGQGADTQYF. This chain joins TRBV29-1 and TRBJ2-3; 9 positions agree with TRBD1. Trimming removed 8 bases from V and 4 bases from J; junction bases left unmatched: 10. The CDR3 runs to 14 residues. Germline V gene data show CDR1 as SQVTM and CDR2 as ANQGSEA.

The V call is TRBV6-5, the J call TRBJ1-5, with 11 positions matching TRBD1. The V segment lost 5 bases and the J segment 9 bases; nucleotides outside the gene matches: 6. The CDR3 runs 14 residues. Per germline, CDR1 MNHEY and CDR2 SVGAGI. CDR3: CASSRTGGAGPQHF. CDR3 nucleotide sequence: TGTGCCAGCAGTAGGACAGGGGGCGCAGGGCCCCAGCATTTT.

The chain joins TRBV20-1 to TRBJ1-1; TRBD1 is a possible D gene (6 bases). CDR1 DFQATT and CDR2 SNEGSKA come from the germline V gene (reference sequence). V was pared by 1 base and J by 6 bases, with 15 bases between. The CDR3 consists of 14 residues. DNA of the CDR3: TGCAGTGCTAGAGCTGGATATCCAGGGGCTGAAGCTTTCTTT. Encoded protein: CSARAGYPGAEAFF.